The clone carrying this T cell receptor (beta chain) showed up many times. Trimming took 1 base from V and 3 from J, leaving 21 bases between them. This CDR3 has 18 amino acids. Germline values: CDR1 SGHVS, CDR2 FNYEAQ. From the 5' RACE reads, TCRdb called clonotypes with MiXCR, one entry per CDR3 protein. The sample shows tens of thousands of distinct CDR3 sequences, over 2% of them seen only once. Unsorted libraries were derived from 2 million PBMCs stored at -80 C. These data originate in a study of neurological immune-mediated disorders. The chain links TRBV7-6 to TRBJ2-5, with D tentatively TRBD1 (6 bases). Sample: PBMCs. The sequence came from a man aged 50-59 years with multiple sclerosis. The CDR3 sequence is CASSLVSSETGNKETQYF. CDR3 DNA sequence: TGTGCCAGCAGCTTAGTATCATCCGAGACAGGAAACAAAGAGACCCAGTACTTC. The whole variable domain, remainder taken from reference TRBV7-6 and TRBJ2-5, is GAGVSQSPRYKVTKRGQDVALRCDPISGHVSLYWYRQALGQGPEFLTYFNYEAQQDKSGLPNDRFSAERPEGSISTLTIQRTEQRDSAMYRCASSLVSSETGNKETQYFGPGTRLLVL.